Below, 26 T cell receptor beta chains from the same sample are listed, as sequenced in a study of shared clonotypes between healthy human individuals. Libraries were prepared by immunoSEQ multiplex PCR; TCRdb keeps only in-frame clonotypes and omits some of them. The repertoire has about 1.5 million clones, under 99% of them found once; the top ten carry 0.4% to 0.55%. Sequenced sample: naive CD4+ T cells sorted from blood. Indicated subset: CD45RA+ positively selected. The receptors come from a man between 25 and 39 years old in good health.

The chain recombines TRBV11-3 with TRBJ2-2; D gene ambiguous. CDR1 and CDR2 (germline): SGHNT, YENEEA. V dropped 4 bases and J dropped 6 bases, with 21 bases sitting between them. This CDR3 is 17 amino acids long. The CDR3 spells CASSSMLGRSNPGELFF. CDR3 nucleotide sequence: TGTGCCAGCAGCTCCATGCTTGGCCGGAGCAATCCCGGGGAGCTGTTTTTT.

This chain joins TRBV6-1 and TRBJ1-5; D uncertain. The CDR3 extends over 14 amino acids. Germline CDR1 is MNHNS and CDR2 is SASEGT. CDR3 sequence: CTTGLLNSNQPQHF. For the CDR3, the DNA is TGTACCACCGGGCTGCTAAATAGCAATCAGCCCCAGCATTTT.

The rearrangement uses TRBV5-4 and TRBJ1-1; no definite D call. The CDR3 spans 15 residues. The ends were cut back, 0 bases at V and 1 base at J, with 10 bases in the middle. CDR1 SGHNT and CDR2 YYREEE come from the germline V gene (reference sequence). The chain's CDR3 is CASSLGGQTNTEAFF. The CDR3 nucleotides read TGTGCCAGCAGCTTGGGCGGCCAGACGAACACTGAAGCTTTCTTT.

The DNA for the CDR3 is TGTGCCAGCAGCCCTCCTGCTCCGGGACAGGGGCCGTCCGAGCAGTACTTC. It encodes CASSPPAPGQGPSEQYF. The chain couples TRBV28 to TRBJ2-7; 10 nucleotides match TRBD1. Germline CDR1 reads MDHEN; CDR2 reads SYDVKM. V was pared by 6 bases and J by 6 bases, with 17 bases of the junction left unmatched. The CDR3 has 17 residues.

This clone was observed once. This chain connects TRBV6-5 to TRBJ1-2; maybe TRBD1 (5 bases). The V gene's germline CDR1 is MNHEY and CDR2 SVGAGI. Trimming took 6 bases from V and 3 from J, leaving 14 bases between them. The CDR3 is made up of 14 amino acids. The CDR3 DNA follows: TGTGCCAGCAGATTCATACCAGGGCACTATGGCTACACCTTC. Its translation: CASRFIPGHYGYTF.

The chain recombines TRBV2 with TRBJ2-7; D might be TRBD1 (6 bases). The germline V gene has CDR1 SNHLY and CDR2 FYNNEI. CDR3 length: 12 residues. Trimming cost V 8 bases and J 4 bases, with 12 bases left between them. In nucleotides, the CDR3 is TGTGCCAGCTGGACAGCAGCATACGAGCAGTACTTC. It encodes CASWTAAYEQYF.

The gene calls are TRBV5-1 and TRBJ1-4; 7 bases are a match to TRBD1. Germline loops: CDR1 SGHRS, CDR2 YFSETQ. The length of the CDR3 is 16 residues. Losses at the gene ends were 4 bases for V and 7 bases for J; bases not matched to a gene: 13. Here the CDR3 reads CASSGGRQGGLEKLFF. For the CDR3, the DNA is TGCGCCAGCAGCGGGGGTAGACAGGGTGGTCTTGAAAAACTGTTTTTT.

The genes are TRBV6-1 and TRBJ2-7, with 10 bases fitting TRBD2. The CDR3 has 15 amino acids. Germline values: CDR1 MNHNS, CDR2 SASEGT. Trimming took 3 bases from V and 9 from J; bases not matched to a gene: 11. The CDR3 DNA is TGTGCCAGCAGTGATCAGGGACTAGCGTACTCGGGGCAGTACTTC. Its protein product is CASSDQGLAYSGQYF.

V gene TRBV10-3 combines with J gene TRBJ2-7, with D uncertain. The CDR3 spans 14 residues. The germline V and J ends were trimmed by 2 bases and 1 base, with 9 bases remaining between them. CDR1 and CDR2 from the germline V gene are ENHRY and SYGVKD. In DNA, the CDR3 is TGTGCCATCAGTGAGCCGAAGGGTTCCTACGAGCAGTACTTC. This codes for CAISEPKGSYEQYF.

The chain employs TRBV7-9 and TRBJ1-1; no clear D. The V gene lost 5 bases and the J gene lost 4 bases, with 17 bases spanning the gap. The CDR3 runs to 15 residues. Germline values: CDR1 SEHNR, CDR2 FQNEAQ (reference sequence). The CDR3 region has the DNA TGTGCCAGCAGCCTTAGAGGCGTTGTTGGCACTGAAGCTTTCTTT. As protein: CASSLRGVVGTEAFF. The entire variable domain, with the rest obtained from reference TRBV7-9 and TRBJ1-1, is as follows: DTGVSQNPRHKITKRGQNVTFRCDPISEHNRLYWYRQTLGQGPEFLTYFQNEAQLEKSRLLSDRFSAERPKGSFSTLEIQRTEQGDSAMYLCASSLRGVVGTEAFFGQGTRLTVV.

The chain employs TRBV30 and TRBJ2-7; D call uncertain. The germline gives CDR1 GTSNPN, CDR2 SVGIG (reference sequence). V was trimmed by 1 base and J by 0 bases, leaving 16 bases between them. The CDR3 totals 16 residues. CDR3 region: CAWSAGMVILSYEQYF. CDR3 nucleotide sequence: TGTGCCTGGAGTGCTGGGATGGTTATACTCTCCTACGAGCAGTACTTC. Using reference TRBV30 and TRBJ2-7 for the parts outside the CDR3, the full variable domain is SQTIHQWPATLVQPVGSPLSLECTVEGTSNPNLYWYRQAAGRGLQLLFYSVGIGQISSEVPQNLSASRPQDRQFILSSKKLLLSDSGFYLCAWSAGMVILSYEQYFGPGTRLTVT.

This rearrangement joins TRBV18 to TRBJ1-1; 10 nucleotides agree with TRBD1. Germline assignment: CDR1 KGHSH and CDR2 LQKENI. J gave up 5 bases and V 4 bases, and 7 bases lay outside the gene matches. The CDR3 covers 15 residues. The DNA for the CDR3 is TGTGCCAGCTCACGACAGGGGGCAGATTCGACTGAAGCTTTCTTT. It is translated as CASSRQGADSTEAFF.

CDR3 region: CASSYTLGAGGYTF. The DNA of the CDR3 is TGTGCCAGCAGTTACACTTTGGGGGCGGGAGGCTACACCTTC. The V call is TRBV6-5, the J call TRBJ1-2; a possible D gene is TRBD1 (6 bases). The CDR3 extends over 14 amino acids. Germline CDR1 is MNHEY and CDR2 is SVGAGI. The ends were cut back, 2 bases at V and 8 bases at J, with 15 bases in the middle.

This chain joins TRBV27 and TRBJ2-1; D is unclear. This CDR3 region has 13 residues. Germline-derived CDR1 and CDR2 are MNHEY and SMNVEV (reference sequence). V was clipped by 2 bases and J by 8 bases, with 10 bases between them. For the CDR3, the DNA is TGTGCCAGCAGTTTACGGAGTATCGATGAGCAGTTCTTC. Protein sequence: CASSLRSIDEQFF.

The chain combines TRBV7-2 with TRBJ2-7; TRBD2 agrees at 11 bases. The germline gives CDR1 SGHTA, CDR2 FQGNSA. This CDR3 comprises 15 residues. Trimming took 4 bases from V and 3 from J; bases not matched to a gene: 5. The CDR3 here is CASSSRSGRDYEQYF. The CDR3 DNA reads as TGTGCCAGCAGCTCCCGTAGCGGGAGGGACTACGAGCAGTACTTC.

The V call is TRBV6-5, the J call TRBJ2-7; D perhaps matches TRBD2 (5 bases). CDR3 length: 14 residues. Trimming removed 4 bases from V and 9 bases from J, with 19 bases in between. CDR1 and CDR2 (germline): MNHEY, SVGAGI. The CDR3 spells CASSSPGLKVRQYF. Here the CDR3 DNA reads TGTGCCAGCAGTTCGCCGGGATTGAAGGTGAGGCAGTACTTC.

The chain couples TRBV5-5 to TRBJ2-7; D uncertain. The CDR3 covers 16 residues. The germline CDR1 and CDR2 sequences are SGHKS and YYEKEE (reference sequence). V lost 0 bases to trimming and J lost 2 bases, with 15 bases between them. CDR3 loop: CASSLGLLVTPYEQYF. The CDR3 region has the DNA TGTGCCAGCAGCTTGGGACTCCTAGTAACCCCCTACGAGCAGTACTTC.

The chain links TRBV9 to TRBJ2-5; 7 bases map to TRBD2. The germline V gene has CDR1 SGDLS and CDR2 YYNGEE. The V segment lost 3 bases and the J segment 1 base; nucleotides outside the gene matches: 6. This CDR3 region has 15 residues. This CDR3 is CASSDVGRPQETQYF. In DNA form, the CDR3 reads TGTGCCAGCAGCGATGTCGGGAGGCCCCAAGAGACCCAGTACTTC.

The rearrangement links TRBV6-1 to TRBJ2-1; D uncertain. The CDR3 spans 13 residues. V was clipped by 3 bases and J by 6 bases, with 9 bases between them. CDR1 is MNHNS and CDR2 is SASEGT in the germline V gene. CDR3 amino acids: CASSDGLGNEQFF. As DNA, the CDR3 is TGTGCCAGCAGTGACGGCTTAGGCAATGAGCAGTTCTTC.

The CDR3 bases are TGTGCCAGCGGAAAGGACAGGGGGATGGCTGAAGCTTTCTTT. Protein: CASGKDRGMAEAFF. V is TRBV27 and J is TRBJ1-1, with 10 bases lining up with TRBD1. CDR3 size: 14 residues. V shed 8 bases and J 6 bases; nucleotides not matched to a gene: 9. Per the germline V gene, CDR1 is MNHEY and CDR2 is SMNVEV (reference sequence).

This CDR3 reads CASLPQGREQYF. CDR3 bases: TGTGCCAGCCTCCCGCAGGGGAGGGAGCAGTACTTC. The gene calls are TRBV2 and TRBJ2-7, with D possibly being TRBD1 or TRBD2 (6 bases each). This CDR3 has 12 residues. CDR1 is SNHLY and CDR2 is FYNNEI in the germline V gene. V was trimmed by 8 bases and J by 7 bases, leaving 15 bases between them.

The chain links TRBV2 to TRBJ2-2; no reliable D call. Germline CDR1 is SNHLY and CDR2 is FYNNEI. CDR3 length: 15 residues. The V gene lost 4 bases and the J gene lost 0 bases, with 9 bases spanning the gap. Here the CDR3 reads CASSVTVANTGELFF. DNA of the CDR3: TGTGCCAGCAGTGTAACAGTCGCGAACACCGGGGAGCTGTTTTTT.

CDR3 nucleotide sequence: TGTGCCAGCAGAGATTGGGGGGCGACAGATACGCAGTATTTT. Protein product: CASRDWGATDTQYF. The genes are TRBV6-5 and TRBJ2-3, with D perhaps being TRBD1 or TRBD2 (6 bases each). This CDR3 region has 14 residues. Trimming shortened V by 6 bases and J by 3 bases, and 13 bases separated the two germline ends. Germline CDR1 MNHEY, CDR2 SVGAGI.

The chain couples TRBV5-5 to TRBJ2-1; tentatively, D is TRBD2 (6 bases). Germline-derived CDR1 and CDR2 are SGHKS and YYEKEE (reference sequence). The CDR3 length is 15 residues. Trimming shortened V by 4 bases and J by 8 bases, and 19 bases separated the two germline ends. The DNA of the CDR3 is TGTGCCAGCAGCAGGTGGGGGACTCCTGGGGATGAGCAGTTCTTC. Protein product: CASSRWGTPGDEQFF.

This rearrangement joins TRBV18 to TRBJ1-1; D perhaps matches TRBD1 (5 bases). This CDR3 region has 17 residues. Germline assignment: CDR1 KGHSH and CDR2 LQKENI. V was shortened by 3 bases and J by 4 bases, with 21 bases between the two germline ends. The CDR3 reads CASSPSLPGTPGTEAFF. The CDR3, as DNA: TGTGCCAGCTCACCGTCCCTCCCCGGGACCCCGGGCACTGAAGCTTTCTTT.

This clone was seen a single time. The chain employs TRBV5-1 and TRBJ2-7; D remains ambiguous. Germline lookup yields CDR1 SGHRS and CDR2 YFSETQ. V gave up 3 bases and J gave up 0 bases, with 13 bases separating them. This CDR3 has 15 residues. The CDR3 protein is CASSSLLQSSYEQYF. CDR3 DNA sequence: TGCGCCAGCAGCTCCCTACTCCAGAGCTCCTACGAGCAGTACTTC.